A single sample gave rise to the 19 T cell receptor beta chains below, sequenced in a study of PD-1 blockade in classical Hodgkin lymphoma. All patients relapsed after autologous stem cell transplantation, and brentuximab vedotin exposure varied. Using immunoSEQ multiplex PCR, the repertoire was profiled, and TCRdb retains in-frame clones only, with some absent. This sample has about 41,000 clones; roughly three quarters occur once, and the top ten carry approximately 20%. The source was peripheral blood mononuclear cells (PBMCs), collected at baseline. All receptors derive from a human donor with classical Hodgkin lymphoma.

This chain connects TRBV7-9 to TRBJ2-7, with TRBD1 matching 7 bases. Germline CDR1 and CDR2: SEHNR and FQNEAQ (reference sequence). This CDR3 has 14 residues. Germline trimming cut 1 base from V and 6 bases from J; bases unmatched to any gene: 6. In DNA, the CDR3 is TGTGCCAGCAGCTTAGAGGCTGCAGGGGGCGAGCAGTACTTC. Protein product: CASSLEAAGGEQYF.

This chain links TRBV4-3 with TRBJ2-1; possible D gene TRBD2, 5 bases. Trimming left V 4 bases short and J 5 bases short, with 15 bases between. CDR1 and CDR2 from the germline V gene are LGHNA and YSLEER. The CDR3 contains 15 residues. In DNA form, the CDR3 reads TGCGCCAGCAGCCCCACCCCGGACTGGCACAATGAGCAGTTCTTC. Encoded protein: CASSPTPDWHNEQFF.

A few counts support this clone. This chain uses TRBV7-2 with TRBJ2-7, with no clear D. The germline V gene encodes CDR1 SGHTA and CDR2 FQGNSA. V was trimmed by 6 bases and J by 7 bases, leaving 13 bases between them. CDR3 length: 12 amino acids. CDR3 coding DNA: TGTGCCAGCAGGACGTCAGCTGGAGAGCAGTACTTC. This translates into CASRTSAGEQYF.

The V gene is TRBV29-1, the J gene TRBJ2-7, with TRBD1 matching over 8 bases. J lost 4 bases, V lost 4 bases, and 6 bases had no gene match. CDR1 is SQVTM, CDR2 ANQGSEA, per germline. The CDR3 is made up of 13 amino acids. CDR3 coding DNA: TGCAGCGTTGCCGGGACAGGCCTTTACGAGCAGTACTTC. Protein product: CSVAGTGLYEQYF.

The chain recombines TRBV30 with TRBJ2-5; D is perhaps TRBD1 (6 bases). In germline, CDR1 is GTSNPN, CDR2 SVGIG (reference sequence). The germline V and J ends were trimmed by 5 bases and 1 base, with 17 bases remaining between them. The CDR3 covers 15 residues. The CDR3 here is CAWSWMSGAQETQYF. The CDR3 coding sequence is TGTGCCTGGTCGTGGATGTCAGGGGCCCAAGAGACCCAGTACTTC.

This clone showed up just a few times. The chain is built from TRBV29-1 and TRBJ1-3; D is unclear. Germline values: CDR1 SQVTM, CDR2 ANQGSEA. V was cut by 4 bases and J by 3 bases, with 10 bases left in between. The CDR3 consists of 13 residues. The CDR3 spells CSVVQGNGNTIYF. CDR3 bases: TGCAGCGTTGTACAAGGGAATGGAAACACCATATATTTT.

This clone was found once. The chain recombines TRBV7-9 with TRBJ2-7; D gene uncertain. The V gene lost 2 bases and the J gene lost 5 bases, with 10 bases spanning the gap. The CDR3 has 13 residues. In germline, CDR1 is SEHNR, CDR2 FQNEAQ (reference sequence). The CDR3 region has the DNA TGTGCCAGCAGCTTACCCCCTTCCAACGAGCAGTACTTC. It is translated as CASSLPPSNEQYF.

The sample holds many counts of this clone. Other DNA sequences from this sample encode an identical CDR3 as well. The V gene is TRBV20-1, the J gene TRBJ2-7, with D uncertain. The V gene's germline CDR1 is DFQATT and CDR2 SNEGSKA (reference sequence). V was pared by 5 bases and J by 5 bases, with 7 bases between. The CDR3 is 10 amino acids. CDR3 nucleotide sequence: TGCAGTGCTTCCGACCACGAGCAGTACTTC. Protein product: CSASDHEQYF.

This clone has only a few counts. The rearrangement uses TRBV11-3 and TRBJ1-1, with TRBD1 matching over 9 bases. V shed 3 bases, J shed 3 bases, and the junction held 2 bases outside the gene matches. The CDR3 contains 14 residues. Germline CDR1 and CDR2: SGHNT and YENEEA. The CDR3 coding sequence is TGTGCCAGCAGCTTGGGACAGGGCGACACTGAAGCTTTCTTT. Encoded protein: CASSLGQGDTEAFF. The full variable domain, completed using reference TRBV11-3 and TRBJ1-1, is EAGVVQSPRYKIIEKKQPVAFWCNPISGHNTLYWYLQNLGQGPELLIRYENEEAVDDSQLPKDRFSAERLKGVDSTLKIQPAELGDSAVYLCASSLGQGDTEAFFGQGTRLTVV.

The chain recombines TRBV11-2 with TRBJ1-1; no reliable D call. CDR1 SGHAT and CDR2 FQNNGV come from the germline V gene. Deletions cut 7 bases from V and 0 bases from J, with 12 bases between. The CDR3 is made up of 14 amino acids. The CDR3 nucleotides read TGTGCCAGCACACTCCGACCCCTGAACACTGAAGCTTTCTTT. This encodes CASTLRPLNTEAFF.

The gene calls are TRBV10-3 and TRBJ1-2; TRBD1 is a possible D gene (6 bases). This CDR3 has 18 residues. Trimming removed 2 bases from V and 0 bases from J, with 19 bases in between. Germline CDR1 reads ENHRY; CDR2 reads SYGVKD. CDR3 residues: CAISEARGGGWSNYGYTF. CDR3 in DNA: TGTGCCATCAGTGAGGCCCGAGGGGGAGGGTGGTCTAACTATGGCTACACCTTC.

This clone has just a few counts. The rearrangement uses TRBV19 and TRBJ2-1; D remains unclear. Germline CDR1 is LNHDA and CDR2 is SQIVND (reference sequence). The CDR3 spans 14 residues. Trimming cost V 5 bases and J 6 bases, with 14 bases left between them. The CDR3 here is CASSLRAIFNEQFF. Written as DNA, the CDR3 is TGTGCCAGTAGTCTTAGGGCTATCTTCAATGAGCAGTTCTTC. Supplemented by reference TRBV19 and TRBJ2-1, the full variable domain reads DGGITQSPKYLFRKEGQNVTLSCEQNLNHDAMYWYRQDPGQGLRLIYYSQIVNDFQKGDIAEGYSVSREKKESFPLTVTSAQKNPTAFYLCASSLRAIFNEQFFGPGTRLTVL.

The chain has TRBV30 and TRBJ1-5, with TRBD1 matching 9 bases. With V trimmed by 0 bases and J by 6 bases, 3 bases remained unmatched. Germline lookup yields CDR1 GTSNPN and CDR2 SVGIG (reference sequence). CDR3 length: 14 amino acids. This CDR3 reads CAWSVGTGFQPQHF. The CDR3 DNA is TGTGCCTGGAGTGTCGGGACAGGGTTTCAGCCCCAGCATTTT.

This clone was found once. The chain is built from TRBV6-6 and TRBJ2-7, with D perhaps being TRBD1 or TRBD2 (6 bases each). Trimming cost V 6 bases and J 3 bases, with 15 bases left between them. Germline V gene sequence: CDR1 MNHNY, CDR2 SVGAGI (reference sequence). The CDR3 is made up of 14 amino acids. The CDR3 DNA follows: TGTGCCAGCAGCCTGAGGGGGACTGTCTACGAGCAGTACTTC. It is translated as CASSLRGTVYEQYF.

The chain combines TRBV6-6 with TRBJ1-3, with D perhaps matching TRBD1 (5 bases). Per germline, CDR1 MNHNY and CDR2 SVGAGI (reference sequence). Trimming took 5 bases from V and 2 from J, leaving 16 bases between them. CDR3 length: 16 residues. Written as DNA, the CDR3 is TGTGCCAGCAGTCGACCAGGGCTAGGGGCTGGAAACACCATATATTTT. This encodes CASSRPGLGAGNTIYF.

V usage is TRBV7-2 and J usage is TRBJ2-2; D gene uncertain. The CDR3 is 14 amino acids. Trimming pared 5 bases from V and 1 base from J, leaving 8 bases between. Germline values: CDR1 SGHTA, CDR2 FQGNSA. CDR3 nucleotides: TGTGCCAGCAGCGCCCCAATGAACACCGGGGAGCTGTTTTTT. Encoded protein: CASSAPMNTGELFF.

CDR3 sequence reads: CASSPRQPGELFF. The CDR3 DNA reads as TGTGCCAGCAGTCCTCGACAGCCCGGGGAGCTGTTTTTT. The chain is built from TRBV6-5 and TRBJ2-2, with a weak D call TRBD1 (5 bases). Germline values: CDR1 MNHEY, CDR2 SVGAGI. V lost 5 bases and J 6 bases, leaving 10 bases between the germline ends. The CDR3 contains 13 residues.

The sample holds a few counts of this clone. The chain employs TRBV27 and TRBJ1-2; D ambiguous. CDR3 length: 12 amino acids. The ends were cut back, 5 bases at V and 7 bases at J, with 11 bases in the middle. Germline V CDR1 and CDR2: MNHEY, SMNVEV (reference sequence). DNA for the CDR3: TGTGCCAGCAGTCCCTGGACGGGTGGCTACACCTTC. Its translation: CASSPWTGGYTF.

The chain employs TRBV6-6 and TRBJ1-2; D unresolved. Germline values: CDR1 MNHNY, CDR2 SVGAGI (reference sequence). The ends were cut back, 2 bases at V and 0 bases at J, with 4 bases in the middle. This CDR3 spans 13 amino acids. The CDR3 region is CASSYEANYGYTF. The DNA of the CDR3 is TGTGCCAGCAGTTACGAGGCTAACTATGGCTACACCTTC.